What follows are 8 T cell receptor beta chains derived from one specimen sequenced in a study of T cell responses to AZD1222 COVID-19 vaccine. Assay used: immunoSEQ multiplex PCR; TCRdb lists only in-frame clones, some missing. The sample carries 90,000 to 150,000 clones, approximately 85% recorded once. Sequenced here: peripheral blood, sampled on day 0 of AZD1222 vaccination. These receptors were taken from an adult in good health.

The V call is TRBV28, the J call TRBJ2-4, with TRBD2 identical over 10 bases. Germline V CDR1 and CDR2: MDHEN, SYDVKM. The CDR3 totals 19 residues. V was pared by 7 bases and J by 0 bases, with 15 bases of the junction left unmatched. CDR3 amino acids: CASMQQASGGKTAKNIQYF. Written as DNA, the CDR3 is TGTGCCAGCATGCAGCAAGCTAGCGGGGGTAAGACAGCCAAAAACATTCAGTACTTC.

This clone was found a few times. J is TRBJ2-1 and V is TRBV6-1, with 7 bases fitting TRBD1. V shed 1 base, J shed 7 bases, and the junction held 10 bases outside the gene matches. The V gene's germline CDR1 is MNHNS and CDR2 SASEGT. This CDR3 spans 16 amino acids. The CDR3 region has the DNA TGTGCCAGCAGTGAAGTGGTGGACAGGAATGTTAATGAGCAGTTCTTC. It yields the protein CASSEVVDRNVNEQFF.

V gene TRBV2 combines with J gene TRBJ1-5, with D maybe TRBD1 (5 bases). V dropped 6 bases and J dropped 6 bases, with 12 bases sitting between them. Looked up from germline, CDR1 is SNHLY and CDR2 is FYNNEI. The CDR3 is made up of 13 amino acids. The CDR3 sequence is CASSQQVFQPQHF. The CDR3 DNA is TGTGCCAGCAGCCAACAGGTTTTTCAGCCCCAGCATTTT. Full variable domain (rest looked up from reference TRBV2 and TRBJ1-5): EPEVTQTPSHQVTQMGQEVILRCVPISNHLYFYWYRQILGQKVEFLVSFYNNEISEKSEIFDDQFSVERPDGSNFTLKIRSTKLEDSAMYFCASSQQVFQPQHFGDGTRLSIL.

The CDR3 loop reads CASSKRAGTATESSGANVLTF. The CDR3 DNA reads TGTGCCAGCAGCAAACGGGCCGGGACAGCGACCGAGTCCTCTGGGGCCAACGTCCTGACTTTC. This rearrangement joins TRBV21-1 to TRBJ2-6; the table's D call of TRBD1 was not tested on the DNA. TRBV21-1 is deemed a pseudogene. This CDR3 spans 21 amino acids.

The rearrangement joins TRBV7-2 to TRBJ2-5; 7 positions agree with TRBD1. V lost 2 bases to trimming and J lost 3 bases; unmatched junction nucleotides: 9. From germline, CDR1 is SGHTA and CDR2 FQGNSA. CDR3 length: 16 amino acids. The CDR3: CASSLLRRQGEETQYF. CDR3 sequence (DNA): TGTGCCAGCAGCTTACTCCGGCGACAGGGAGAAGAGACCCAGTACTTC.

The V and J genes are TRBV28 and TRBJ1-4; no clear D gene. Per the germline V gene, CDR1 is MDHEN and CDR2 is SYDVKM. V lost 1 base, J lost 4 bases, and 7 bases lay in between. The CDR3 sequence is 14 residues long. CDR3 residues: CASSLLGSNEKLFF. In DNA form, the CDR3 reads TGTGCCAGCAGTTTATTAGGCAGTAATGAAAAACTGTTTTTT.

The chain recombines TRBV11-2 with TRBJ2-7; D perhaps matches TRBD2 (5 bases). The germline V gene encodes CDR1 SGHAT and CDR2 FQNNGV. The V gene lost 6 bases and the J gene lost 4 bases, with 10 bases spanning the gap. This CDR3 region has 12 residues. The CDR3 DNA is TGTGCCAGCAGTCCCGGGGATTACGAGCAGTACTTC. Translating gives CASSPGDYEQYF.

The chain combines TRBV4-2 with TRBJ2-1, with D unclear. This CDR3 spans 12 amino acids. Germline CDR1 and CDR2: LGHNA and YNFKEQ. Trimming cost V 4 bases and J 10 bases, with 11 bases left between them. This CDR3 reads CASSLPESEQFF. The CDR3 coding sequence is TGTGCCAGCAGCCTTCCTGAGTCCGAGCAGTTCTTC.